This paragraph covers one T cell receptor beta chain sequence. Its antigen is currently unknown. Other DNA sequences in this specimen translate into the identical CDR3. This CDR3 has 13 residues. CDR1 and CDR2 (germline): SGDLS, YYNGEE. V lost 4 bases and J lost 4, with 11 bases in between. The data were taken from a study of shared clonotypes between healthy human individuals. Broader study findings: It was observed that approximately 5% of naive CD4 clonotypes were shared across a few donors.

Naive CD8 cells were CD45RO-negative, positively selected for CCR7, excluding terminally differentiated effector memory CD45RA+ cells. Data came from immunoSEQ multiplex PCR; TCRdb stores just in-frame clones and leaves some out. Among about 2 million clones listed, about 95% were seen once. The source is a man younger than 35 in good health. Source material: naive CD8+ T cells sorted from blood. This chain uses TRBV9 with TRBJ1-1, with no clear D. CDR3 protein: CASSPGTGTEAFF. DNA for the CDR3: TGTGCCAGCAGCCCCGGTACGGGCACTGAAGCTTTCTTT.